A single sample is the source of the 5 T cell receptor beta chains below, sequenced in a study of cytomegalovirus exposure and HLA in healthy donors. Sequenced by immunoSEQ multiplex PCR; TCRdb stores in-frame clones only, minus some. The table has approximately 71,000 clones, approximately 94% seen once. Sequenced material: PBMCs. The receptors were gathered from a woman aged 18 to 35 in good health and CMV-seronegative.

The chain has TRBV30 and TRBJ2-3, with 10 positions matching TRBD2. Germline loops: CDR1 GTSNPN, CDR2 SVGIG (reference sequence). The trim removed 5 bases at V and 4 bases at J, leaving 6 bases unmatched. This CDR3 has 14 residues. CDR3 in amino acids: CAWQREGLADTQYF. As DNA, the CDR3 is TGTGCCTGGCAGCGGGAGGGCCTGGCAGATACGCAGTATTTT. The whole variable domain, remainder taken from reference TRBV30 and TRBJ2-3, is SQTIHQWPATLVQPVGSPLSLECTVEGTSNPNLYWYRQAAGRGLQLLFYSVGIGQISSEVPQNLSASRPQDRQFILSSKKLLLSDSGFYLCAWQREGLADTQYFGPGTRLTVL.

V is TRBV27 and J is TRBJ1-1, with 8 bases fitting TRBD1. The CDR3 length is 14 residues. The germline CDR1 and CDR2 sequences are MNHEY and SMNVEV (reference sequence). The junction had 5 bases not matched to a gene; V was cut back by 7 bases and J by 1 base. The CDR3 DNA sequence: TGTGCCAGCAACATAGGACAGGGGAACACTGAAGCTTTCTTT. This encodes CASNIGQGNTEAFF.

The chain combines TRBV4-1 with TRBJ2-5; TRBD2 might be the D (5 bases). The CDR3 covers 14 residues. Germline values: CDR1 MGHRA, CDR2 YSYEKL. With 1 base removed from V and 7 bases from J, the gap between germline ends came to 13 bases. The CDR3 loop reads CASSQAPPRGTQYF. The CDR3 DNA is TGCGCCAGCAGCCAAGCCCCACCCCGGGGGACCCAGTACTTC.

The V gene is TRBV6-6, the J gene TRBJ2-2; D unresolved. The V end lost 5 bases, the J end lost 8 bases, and 6 bases lay between the germline ends. Germline values: CDR1 MNHNY, CDR2 SVGAGI (reference sequence). This CDR3 has 11 amino acids. CDR3 amino acids: CASSQLGELFF. In nucleotides, the CDR3 is TGTGCCAGCAGTCAACTAGGGGAGCTGTTTTTT.

The chain links TRBV10-3 to TRBJ1-1; 7 nucleotides align to TRBD1. V was pared by 6 bases and J by 0 bases, with 10 bases of the junction left unmatched. The CDR3 has 16 residues. The germline V gene encodes CDR1 ENHRY and CDR2 SYGVKD. CDR3 loop: CAISQGQILMNTEAFF. The DNA of the CDR3 is TGTGCCATCAGCCAGGGACAGATCCTCATGAACACTGAAGCTTTCTTT.